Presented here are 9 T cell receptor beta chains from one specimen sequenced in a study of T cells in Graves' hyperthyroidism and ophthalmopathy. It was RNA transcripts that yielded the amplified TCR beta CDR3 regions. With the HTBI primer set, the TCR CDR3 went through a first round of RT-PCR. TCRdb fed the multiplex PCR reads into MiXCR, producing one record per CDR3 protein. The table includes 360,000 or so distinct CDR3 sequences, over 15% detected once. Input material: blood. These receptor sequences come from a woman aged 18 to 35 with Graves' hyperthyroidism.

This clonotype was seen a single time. In DNA form, the CDR3 reads TGTGCCAGCAGTACGCGCAGCAATCAGCCCCAGCATTTT. Amino acids: CASSTRSNQPQHF. The chain recombines TRBV6-1 with TRBJ1-5; D gene ambiguous. Trimming cost V 5 bases and J 1 base, with 6 bases left between them. This CDR3 contains 13 residues. Germline V gives CDR1 MNHNS, CDR2 SASEGT.

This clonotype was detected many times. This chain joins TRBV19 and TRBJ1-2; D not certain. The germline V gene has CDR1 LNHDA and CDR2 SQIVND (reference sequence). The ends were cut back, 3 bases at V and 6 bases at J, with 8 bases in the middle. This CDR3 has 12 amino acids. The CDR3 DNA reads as TGTGCCAGTAGTATGGGAGGGAATGGCTACACCTTC. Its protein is CASSMGGNGYTF.

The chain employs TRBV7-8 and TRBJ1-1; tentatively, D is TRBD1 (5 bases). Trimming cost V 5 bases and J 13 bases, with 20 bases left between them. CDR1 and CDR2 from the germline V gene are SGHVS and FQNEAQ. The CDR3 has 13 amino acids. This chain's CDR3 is CASSEFLGGDVFF. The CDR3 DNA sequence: TGTGCCAGCAGCGAATTCCTCGGGGGGGATGTTTTCTTT. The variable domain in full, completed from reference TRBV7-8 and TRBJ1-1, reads GAGVSQSPRYKVAKRGQDVALRCDPISGHVSLFWYQQALGQGPEFLTYFQNEAQLDKSGLPSDRFFAERPEGSVSTLKIQRTQQEDSAVYLCASSEFLGGDVFFGQGTRLTVV.

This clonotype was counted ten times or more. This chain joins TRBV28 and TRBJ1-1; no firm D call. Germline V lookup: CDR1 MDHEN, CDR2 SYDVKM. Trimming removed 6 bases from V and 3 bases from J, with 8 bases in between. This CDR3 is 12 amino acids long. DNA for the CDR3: TGTGCCAGCAGAGATGTAGACACTGAAGCTTTCTTT. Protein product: CASRDVDTEAFF.

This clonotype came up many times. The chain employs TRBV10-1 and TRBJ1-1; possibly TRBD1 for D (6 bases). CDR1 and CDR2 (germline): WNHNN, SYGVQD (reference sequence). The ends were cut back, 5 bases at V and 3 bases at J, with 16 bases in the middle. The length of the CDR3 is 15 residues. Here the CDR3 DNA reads TGCGCCAGCAGTCTAGGGGGACGAAGGGACACTGAAGCTTTCTTT. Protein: CASSLGGRRDTEAFF.

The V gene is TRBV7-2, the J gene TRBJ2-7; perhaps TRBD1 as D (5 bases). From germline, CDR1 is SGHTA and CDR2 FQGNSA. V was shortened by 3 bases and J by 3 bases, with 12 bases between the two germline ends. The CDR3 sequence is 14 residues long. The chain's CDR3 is CASSLFQGDYEQYF. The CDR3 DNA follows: TGTGCCAGCAGCTTGTTCCAGGGTGACTACGAGCAGTACTTC. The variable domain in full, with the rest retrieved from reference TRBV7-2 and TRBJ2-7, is GAGVSQSPSNKVTEKGKDVELRCDPISGHTALYWYRQSLGQGLEFLIYFQGNSAPDKSGLPSDRFSAERTGGSVSTLTIQRTQQEDSAVYLCASSLFQGDYEQYFGPGTRLTVT.

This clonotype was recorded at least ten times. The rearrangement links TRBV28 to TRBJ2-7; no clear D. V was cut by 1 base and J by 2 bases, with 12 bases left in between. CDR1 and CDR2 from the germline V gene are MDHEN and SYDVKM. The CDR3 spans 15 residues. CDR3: CASSLSGEIAYEQYF. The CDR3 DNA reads TGTGCCAGCAGTTTATCTGGGGAAATCGCCTACGAGCAGTACTTC.

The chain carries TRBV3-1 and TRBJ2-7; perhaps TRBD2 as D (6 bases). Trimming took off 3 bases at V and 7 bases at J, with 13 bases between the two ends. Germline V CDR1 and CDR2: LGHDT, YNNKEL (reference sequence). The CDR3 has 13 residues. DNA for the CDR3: TGTGCCAGCAGCCAGGGGACTTCGGCTGAGCAGTACTTC. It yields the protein CASSQGTSAEQYF.

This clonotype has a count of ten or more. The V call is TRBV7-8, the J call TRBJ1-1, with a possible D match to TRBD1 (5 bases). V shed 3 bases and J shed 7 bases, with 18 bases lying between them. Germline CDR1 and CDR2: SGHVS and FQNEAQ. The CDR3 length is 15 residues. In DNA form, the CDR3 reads TGTGCCAGCAGCTTGGGGCGGGGGGGACGTAGTGAAGCTTTCTTT. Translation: CASSLGRGGRSEAFF.